This TCR beta chain was recovered during a study of blood T cells in healthy people across ages. Overall study context: Researchers report that template switching captured about one barcoded beta molecule per two T cells.

Findings and limits, study-wide: Older individuals had lower TCR beta diversity per million T cells (the decline was roughly linear). CMV status of donors was unknown, possibly confounding expanded clonotype changes.

PCR was performed a second time for roughly 7 to 12 cycles using a sample-barcoded 5' primer and a J-beta primer mix. A template-switch adaptor with 12 random nucleotides tagged each cDNA molecule. One entry per CDR3 protein, called by TCRdb with MiXCR from the 5' RACE reads. The sample shows just under 750,000 distinct CDR3 sequences, roughly 20% of them seen only once. V shed 4 bases, J shed 1 base, and the junction held 3 bases outside the gene matches. This CDR3 has 16 residues. As concerns this clonotype: Antigen specificity is unknown.

The chain links TRBV12-3 or TRBV12-4 to TRBJ2-5, with 13 bases lining up with TRBD2. This sequence originates from a man between 65 and 85 years old in good health. Specimen: blood. As DNA, the CDR3 is TGTGCCAGCAGTTCGACTAGCGGGGGGACCCAAGAGACCCAGTACTTC. This sequence encodes CASSSTSGGTQETQYF.